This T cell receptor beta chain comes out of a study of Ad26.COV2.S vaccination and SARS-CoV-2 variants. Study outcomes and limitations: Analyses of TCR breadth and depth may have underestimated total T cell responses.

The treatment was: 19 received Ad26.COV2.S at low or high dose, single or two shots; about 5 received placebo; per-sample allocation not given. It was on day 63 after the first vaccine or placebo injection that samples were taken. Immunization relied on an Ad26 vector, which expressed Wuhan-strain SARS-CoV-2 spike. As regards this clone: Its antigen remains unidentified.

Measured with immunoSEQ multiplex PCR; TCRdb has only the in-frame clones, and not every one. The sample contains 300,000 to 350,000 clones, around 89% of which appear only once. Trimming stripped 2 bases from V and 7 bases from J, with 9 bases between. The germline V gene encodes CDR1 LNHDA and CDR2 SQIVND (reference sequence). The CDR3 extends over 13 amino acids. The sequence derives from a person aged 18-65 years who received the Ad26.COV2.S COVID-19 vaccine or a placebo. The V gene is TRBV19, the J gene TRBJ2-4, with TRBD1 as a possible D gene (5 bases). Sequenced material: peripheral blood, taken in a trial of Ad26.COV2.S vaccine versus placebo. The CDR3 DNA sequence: TGTGCCAGTAGTATATCAGGGCCCAACATTCAGTACTTC. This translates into CASSISGPNIQYF.